The entry that follows covers one T cell receptor beta chain sequence. Its antigen remains unidentified. Using immunoSEQ multiplex PCR, the repertoire was profiled, and TCRdb retains in-frame clones only, with some absent. The top ten clones hold around 0.13% of a sample with 2 million to 2.5 million clones, approximately 94% of them seen once. CD4+ cells yielded CD45RA+ naive and CD45RA-negative memory subsets. In germline, CDR1 is SGDLS, CDR2 YYNGEE. The ends were cut back, 0 bases at V and 0 bases at J, with 9 bases in the middle. The CDR3 is 16 amino acids. This sample is drawn from a study of shared clonotypes between healthy human individuals. For the study at large: The donor group consisted of two women and three men, aged 18 to 49. Findings and caveats of the study: The study drew on few donors, limiting represented genetic and exposure-history diversity.

The rearrangement uses TRBV9 and TRBJ1-4; D is possibly TRBD1 (6 bases). Sequenced input: naive CD4+ T cells sorted from blood. Noted subset: CD45RA+ positively selected. This TCR was sampled from a man between 18 and 35 years old in good health. The CDR3 DNA sequence: TGTGCCAGCAGCGTAGAGGGGGGAGCAACTAATGAAAAACTGTTTTTT. Amino acids: CASSVEGGATNEKLFF.